This T cell receptor (beta chain) originates from a study of shared clonotypes between healthy human individuals. General study findings and limits: It was observed that around 5% of naive CD4 clonotypes were shared across a few donors. Clonotypes not shared had lower generation probabilities than those common to all four donors.

Genomic DNA of every subset was divided equally among multiple immunoSEQ plates. TCRdb's table, derived via immunoSEQ multiplex PCR, lists solely in-frame clones and lacks some. Here the sample spans 1 million to 1.2 million clones, approximately 77% being singletons. The donors, all of them Caucasian adults, lived in Nashville, Tennessee. Per the germline V gene, CDR1 is SGHTA and CDR2 is FQGNSA. V dropped 5 bases and J dropped 3; count of bases not matched to a gene: 9. The CDR3 is 15 amino acids. For this clone: Its antigen remains unidentified.

The V call is TRBV7-2, the J call TRBJ2-7, with 8 bases matching TRBD1. This TCR was sampled from a young man in good health. Some clones in this sample may be carry-over from other donors' samples. The sequenced material came from memory CD4+ T cells from PBMCs. Subset denoted: CD45RA-negative fraction. CDR3 sequence (DNA): TGTGCCAGCAGCCCGGACAGGGATTCCGTCTACGAGCAGTACTTC. Translated: CASSPDRDSVYEQYF.